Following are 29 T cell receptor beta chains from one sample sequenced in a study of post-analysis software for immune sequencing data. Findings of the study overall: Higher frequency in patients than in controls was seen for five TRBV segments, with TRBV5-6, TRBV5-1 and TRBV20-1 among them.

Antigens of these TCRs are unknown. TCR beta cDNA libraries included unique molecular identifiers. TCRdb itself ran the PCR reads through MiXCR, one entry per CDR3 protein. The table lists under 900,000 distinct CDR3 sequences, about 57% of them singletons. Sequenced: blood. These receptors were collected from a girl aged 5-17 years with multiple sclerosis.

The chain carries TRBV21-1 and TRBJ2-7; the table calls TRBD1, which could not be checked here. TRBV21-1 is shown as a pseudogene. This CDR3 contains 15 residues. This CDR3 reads CASSKGRGRSYEQYF. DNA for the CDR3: TGTGCCAGCAGCAAAGGGAGGGGGCGATCCTACGAGCAGTACTTC.

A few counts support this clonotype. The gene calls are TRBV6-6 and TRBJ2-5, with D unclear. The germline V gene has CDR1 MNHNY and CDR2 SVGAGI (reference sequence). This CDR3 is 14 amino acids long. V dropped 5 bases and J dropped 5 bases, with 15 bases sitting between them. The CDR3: CASSIRQNGETQYF. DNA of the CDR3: TGTGCCAGCAGTATCCGGCAGAACGGGGAGACCCAGTACTTC.

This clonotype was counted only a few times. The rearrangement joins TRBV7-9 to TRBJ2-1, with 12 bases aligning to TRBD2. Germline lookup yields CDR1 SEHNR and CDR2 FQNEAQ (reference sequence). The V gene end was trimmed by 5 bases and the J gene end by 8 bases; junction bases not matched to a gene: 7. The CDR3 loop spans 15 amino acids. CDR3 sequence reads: CASSTRLAGVDEQFF. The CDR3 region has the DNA TGTGCCAGCAGCACCCGACTAGCGGGAGTTGATGAGCAGTTCTTC. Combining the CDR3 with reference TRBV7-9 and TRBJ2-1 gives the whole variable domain DTGVSQNPRHKITKRGQNVTFRCDPISEHNRLYWYRQTLGQGPEFLTYFQNEAQLEKSRLLSDRFSAERPKGSFSTLEIQRTEQGDSAMYLCASSTRLAGVDEQFFGPGTRLTVL.

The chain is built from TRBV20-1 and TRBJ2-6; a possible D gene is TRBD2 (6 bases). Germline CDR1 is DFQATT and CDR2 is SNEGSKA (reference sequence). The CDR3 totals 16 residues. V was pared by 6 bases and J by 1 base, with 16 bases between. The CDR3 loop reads CSAGGKRRSGANVLTF. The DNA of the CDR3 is TGCAGTGCCGGGGGTAAACGGCGATCTGGGGCCAACGTCCTGACTTTC.

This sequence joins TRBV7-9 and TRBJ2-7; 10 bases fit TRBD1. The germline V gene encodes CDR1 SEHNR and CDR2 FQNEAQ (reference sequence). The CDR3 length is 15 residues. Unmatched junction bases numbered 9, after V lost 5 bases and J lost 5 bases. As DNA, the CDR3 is TGTGCCAGCAGCCTCCCTCAGACAGGGGGCGACGAGCAGTACTTC. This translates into CASSLPQTGGDEQYF.

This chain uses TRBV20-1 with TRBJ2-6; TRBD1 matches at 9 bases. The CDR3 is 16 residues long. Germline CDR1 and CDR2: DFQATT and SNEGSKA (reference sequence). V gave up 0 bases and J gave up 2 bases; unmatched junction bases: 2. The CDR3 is CSARDHRGPGANVLTF. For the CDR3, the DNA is TGCAGTGCTAGAGATCACAGGGGGCCTGGGGCCAACGTCCTGACTTTC.

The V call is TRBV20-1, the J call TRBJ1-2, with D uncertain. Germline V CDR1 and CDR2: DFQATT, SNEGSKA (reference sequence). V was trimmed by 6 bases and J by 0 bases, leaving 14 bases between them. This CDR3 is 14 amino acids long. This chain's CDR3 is CSAENRDTNYGYTF. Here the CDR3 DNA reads TGCAGTGCCGAGAACAGAGATACTAACTATGGCTACACCTTC.

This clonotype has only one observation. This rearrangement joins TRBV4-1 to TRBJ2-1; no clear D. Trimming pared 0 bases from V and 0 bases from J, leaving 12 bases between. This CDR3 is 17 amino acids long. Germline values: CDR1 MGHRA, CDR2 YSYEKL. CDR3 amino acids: CASSQDLAAASYNEQFF. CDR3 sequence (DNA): TGCGCCAGCAGCCAAGATTTGGCGGCCGCCTCCTACAATGAGCAGTTCTTC.

In DNA form, the CDR3 reads TGTGCCAGCAGTTATATCCTGGCAGGCACAGATACGCAGTATTTT. Its protein product is CASSYILAGTDTQYF. The chain has TRBV6-5 and TRBJ2-3; D ambiguous. Trimming left V 3 bases short and J 1 base short, with 11 bases between. Germline loops: CDR1 MNHEY, CDR2 SVGAGI. The CDR3 extends over 15 amino acids.

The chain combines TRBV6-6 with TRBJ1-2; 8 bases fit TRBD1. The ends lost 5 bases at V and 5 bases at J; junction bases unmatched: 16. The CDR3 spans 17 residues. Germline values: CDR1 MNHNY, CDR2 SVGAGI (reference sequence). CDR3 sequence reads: CASSRTRDRLLCYGYTF. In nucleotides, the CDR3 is TGTGCCAGCAGTCGAACCCGGGACAGGCTCTTATGTTATGGCTACACCTTC.

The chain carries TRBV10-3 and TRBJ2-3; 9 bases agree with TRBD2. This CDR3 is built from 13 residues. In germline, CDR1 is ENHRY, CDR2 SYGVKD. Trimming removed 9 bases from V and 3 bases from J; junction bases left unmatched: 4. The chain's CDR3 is CAITSGQTDTQYF. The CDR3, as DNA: TGTGCCATAACTAGCGGGCAGACAGATACGCAGTATTTT.

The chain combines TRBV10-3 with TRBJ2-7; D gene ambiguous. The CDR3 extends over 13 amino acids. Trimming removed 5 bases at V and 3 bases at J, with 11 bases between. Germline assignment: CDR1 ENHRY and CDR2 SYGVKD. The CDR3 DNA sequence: TGTGCCATCAGTTCGAATTTTGTCTACGAGCAGTACTTC. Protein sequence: CAISSNFVYEQYF.

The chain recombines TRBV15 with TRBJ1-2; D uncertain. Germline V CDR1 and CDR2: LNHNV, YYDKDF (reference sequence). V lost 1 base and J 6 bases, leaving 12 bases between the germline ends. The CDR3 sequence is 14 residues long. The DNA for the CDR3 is TGTGCCACCAGCAGAGCAGGCCCATCGGATGGCTACACCTTC. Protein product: CATSRAGPSDGYTF.

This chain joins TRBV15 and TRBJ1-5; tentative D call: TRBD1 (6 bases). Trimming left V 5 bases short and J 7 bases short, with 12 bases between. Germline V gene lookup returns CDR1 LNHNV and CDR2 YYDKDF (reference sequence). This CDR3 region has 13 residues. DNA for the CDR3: TGTGCCACCAGCGGTGGAGGGGGGCAGCCCCAGCATTTT. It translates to CATSGGGGQPQHF.

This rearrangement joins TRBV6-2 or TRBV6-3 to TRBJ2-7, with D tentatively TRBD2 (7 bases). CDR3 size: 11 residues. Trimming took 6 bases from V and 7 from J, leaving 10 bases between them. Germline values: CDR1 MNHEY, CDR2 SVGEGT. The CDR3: CASSEGGEQYF. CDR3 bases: TGTGCCAGCAGCGAGGGGGGGGAGCAGTACTTC.

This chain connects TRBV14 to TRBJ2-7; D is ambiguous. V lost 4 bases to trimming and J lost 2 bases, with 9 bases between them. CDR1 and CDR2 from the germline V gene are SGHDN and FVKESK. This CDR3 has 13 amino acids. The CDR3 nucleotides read TGTGCCAGCAGCCGATTCAGTACCTACGAGCAGTACTTC. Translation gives CASSRFSTYEQYF.

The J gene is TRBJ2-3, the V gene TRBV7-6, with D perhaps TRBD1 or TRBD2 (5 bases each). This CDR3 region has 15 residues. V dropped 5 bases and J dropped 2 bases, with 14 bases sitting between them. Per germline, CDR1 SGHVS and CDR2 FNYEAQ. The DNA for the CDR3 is TGTGCCAGCAGCGCCCCCGGGGCTGACACAGATACGCAGTATTTT. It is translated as CASSAPGADTDTQYF. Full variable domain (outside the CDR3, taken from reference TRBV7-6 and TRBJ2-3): GAGVSQSPRYKVTKRGQDVALRCDPISGHVSLYWYRQALGQGPEFLTYFNYEAQQDKSGLPNDRFSAERPEGSISTLTIQRTEQRDSAMYRCASSAPGADTDTQYFGPGTRLTVL.

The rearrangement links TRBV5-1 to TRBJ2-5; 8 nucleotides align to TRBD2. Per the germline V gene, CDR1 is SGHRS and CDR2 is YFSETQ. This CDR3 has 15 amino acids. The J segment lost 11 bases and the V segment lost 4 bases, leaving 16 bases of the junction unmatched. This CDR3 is CASSQPGGGTDEQYF. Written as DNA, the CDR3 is TGCGCCAGCAGCCAGCCGGGAGGGGGTACCGATGAGCAGTACTTC.

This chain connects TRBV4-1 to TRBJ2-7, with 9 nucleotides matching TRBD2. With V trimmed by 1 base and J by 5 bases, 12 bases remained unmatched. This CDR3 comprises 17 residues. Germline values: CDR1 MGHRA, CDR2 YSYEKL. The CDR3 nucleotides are TGCGCCAGCAGCCAAGCCCTTCTAGCGGGACGAGGGAACGAGCAGTACTTC. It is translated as CASSQALLAGRGNEQYF.

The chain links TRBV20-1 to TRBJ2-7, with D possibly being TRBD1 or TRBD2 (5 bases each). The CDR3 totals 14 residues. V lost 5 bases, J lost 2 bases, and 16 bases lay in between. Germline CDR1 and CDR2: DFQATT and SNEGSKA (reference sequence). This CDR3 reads CSAHIRETPYEQYF. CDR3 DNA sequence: TGCAGTGCTCATATCAGGGAGACTCCCTACGAGCAGTACTTC.

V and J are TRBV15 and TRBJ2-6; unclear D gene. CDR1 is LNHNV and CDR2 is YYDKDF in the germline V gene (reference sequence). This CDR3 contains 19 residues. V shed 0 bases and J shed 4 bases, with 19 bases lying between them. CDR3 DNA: TGTGCCACCAGCAGAGATGGGGTGGTCAGAACTGGAGGGGCCAACGTCCTGACTTTC. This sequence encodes CATSRDGVVRTGGANVLTF.

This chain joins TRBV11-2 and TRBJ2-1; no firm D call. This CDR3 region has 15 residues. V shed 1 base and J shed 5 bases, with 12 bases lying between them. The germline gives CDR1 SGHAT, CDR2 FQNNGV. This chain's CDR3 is CASSLGLEAHNEQFF. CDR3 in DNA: TGTGCCAGCAGCTTAGGGCTAGAAGCCCACAATGAGCAGTTCTTC.

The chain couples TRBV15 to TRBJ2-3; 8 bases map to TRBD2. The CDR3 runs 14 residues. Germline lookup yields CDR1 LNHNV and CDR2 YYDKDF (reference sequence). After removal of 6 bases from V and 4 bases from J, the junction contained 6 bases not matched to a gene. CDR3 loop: CATSAGRAPDTQYF. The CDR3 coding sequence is TGTGCCACCAGTGCCGGGAGGGCCCCAGATACGCAGTATTTT.

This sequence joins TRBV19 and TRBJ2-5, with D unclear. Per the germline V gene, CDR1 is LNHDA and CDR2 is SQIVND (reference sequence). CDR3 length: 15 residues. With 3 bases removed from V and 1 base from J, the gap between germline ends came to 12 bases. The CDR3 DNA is TGTGCCAGTAGTATGAGAGCTGCCATCCAAGAGACCCAGTACTTC. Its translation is CASSMRAAIQETQYF.

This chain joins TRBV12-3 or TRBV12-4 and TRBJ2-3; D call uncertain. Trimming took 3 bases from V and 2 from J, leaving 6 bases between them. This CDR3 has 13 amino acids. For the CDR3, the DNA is TGTGCCAGCAGTTTTGAGCCCACAGATACGCAGTATTTT. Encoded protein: CASSFEPTDTQYF.

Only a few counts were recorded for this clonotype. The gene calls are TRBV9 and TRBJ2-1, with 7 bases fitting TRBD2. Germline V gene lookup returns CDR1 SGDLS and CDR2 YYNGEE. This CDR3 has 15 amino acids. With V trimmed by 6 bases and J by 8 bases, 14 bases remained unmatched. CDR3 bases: TGTGCCAGCACCAACCCCGGGACTACCTTCCATGAGCAGTTCTTC. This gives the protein CASTNPGTTFHEQFF.

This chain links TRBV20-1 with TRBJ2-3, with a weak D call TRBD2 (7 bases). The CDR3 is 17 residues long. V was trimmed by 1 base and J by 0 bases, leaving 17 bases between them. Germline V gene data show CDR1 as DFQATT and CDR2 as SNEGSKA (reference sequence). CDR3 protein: CSARGGGKGISTDTQYF. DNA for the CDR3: TGCAGTGCTAGAGGCGGGGGCAAGGGCATTAGCACAGATACGCAGTATTTT.

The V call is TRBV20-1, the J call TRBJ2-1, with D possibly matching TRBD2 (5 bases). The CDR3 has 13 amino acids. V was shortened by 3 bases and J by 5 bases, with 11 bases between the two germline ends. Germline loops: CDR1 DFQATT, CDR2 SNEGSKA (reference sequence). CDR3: CSASSSPHNEQFF. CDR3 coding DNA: TGCAGTGCTAGTTCTAGCCCACACAATGAGCAGTTCTTC.

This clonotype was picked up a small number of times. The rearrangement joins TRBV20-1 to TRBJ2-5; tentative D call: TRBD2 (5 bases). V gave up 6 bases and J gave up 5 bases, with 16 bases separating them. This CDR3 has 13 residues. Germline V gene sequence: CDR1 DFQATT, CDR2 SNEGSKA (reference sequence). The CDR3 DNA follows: TGCAGTGCATACAGACCGGGATCGGAGACCCAGTACTTC. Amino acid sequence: CSAYRPGSETQYF.